This TCR beta chain was captured in a study of shared clonotypes between healthy human individuals. CDR3 size: 17 residues. Trimming at V came to 0 bases and at J to 9 bases, leaving 11 bases not matched to a gene. Germline values: CDR1 MGHRA, CDR2 YSYEKL. Naive CD8 cells lacked CD45RO, underwent positive selection for CCR7 and left out terminally differentiated effector memory CD45RA+ cells. Donation came from healthy HIV-negative adults that had no recent acute infections or vaccinations. Using 200 ng DNA, around 30,000 T cell genomes, the sorted-subset replicate PCRs were run. Assay used: immunoSEQ multiplex PCR; TCRdb lists only in-frame clones, some missing. Among approximately 810,000 clones listed, almost 95% were seen once.

The source material was naive CD8+ T cells sorted from blood. The chain is built from TRBV4-1 and TRBJ2-1; the match to TRBD2 covers 10 bases. This TCR was sampled from a man younger than 45 in good health. CDR3 in amino acids: CASSQEGASGRALEQFF. The CDR3 DNA follows: TGCGCCAGCAGCCAAGAGGGAGCAAGCGGGAGGGCCCTTGAGCAGTTCTTC.